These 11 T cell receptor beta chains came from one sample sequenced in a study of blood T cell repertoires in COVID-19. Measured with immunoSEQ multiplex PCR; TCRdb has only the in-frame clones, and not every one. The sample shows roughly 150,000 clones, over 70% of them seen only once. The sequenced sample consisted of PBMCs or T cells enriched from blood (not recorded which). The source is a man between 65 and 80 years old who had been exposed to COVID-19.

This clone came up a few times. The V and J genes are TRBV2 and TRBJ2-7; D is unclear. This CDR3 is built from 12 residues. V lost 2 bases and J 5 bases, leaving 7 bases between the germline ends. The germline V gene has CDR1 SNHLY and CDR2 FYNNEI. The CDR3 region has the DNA TGTGCCAGCAGTGAAAGAACAAACGAGCAGTACTTC. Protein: CASSERTNEQYF.

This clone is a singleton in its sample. CDR3 sequence reads: CASSLARTDYGYTF. The CDR3 DNA is TGTGCCAGCAGCTTAGCGCGAACAGACTATGGCTACACCTTC. The chain uses TRBV7-2 and TRBJ1-2; the D is unclear. CDR3 length: 14 residues. Germline V gene data show CDR1 as SGHTA and CDR2 as FQGNSA. V was shortened by 0 bases and J by 3 bases, with 8 bases between the two germline ends.

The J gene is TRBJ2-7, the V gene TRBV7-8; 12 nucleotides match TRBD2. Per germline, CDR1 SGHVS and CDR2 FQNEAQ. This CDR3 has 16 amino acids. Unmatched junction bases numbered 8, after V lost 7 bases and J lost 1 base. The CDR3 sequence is CASTQRTSGESYEQYF. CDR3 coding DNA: TGTGCCAGCACCCAAAGGACTAGCGGGGAATCCTACGAGCAGTACTTC. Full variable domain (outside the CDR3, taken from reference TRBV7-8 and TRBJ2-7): GAGVSQSPRYKVAKRGQDVALRCDPISGHVSLFWYQQALGQGPEFLTYFQNEAQLDKSGLPSDRFFAERPEGSVSTLKIQRTQQEDSAVYLCASTQRTSGESYEQYFGPGTRLTVT.

CDR3 in DNA: TGTGCCAGCAGCCTTTCATTCCGGACAGGGGGCCAGTACTTC. It translates to CASSLSFRTGGQYF. The genes are TRBV7-9 and TRBJ2-5, with 10 bases aligning to TRBD1. The CDR3 has 14 residues. The trim removed 5 bases at V and 10 bases at J, leaving 10 bases unmatched. Per germline, CDR1 SEHNR and CDR2 FQNEAQ (reference sequence). The entire variable domain, with the rest obtained from reference TRBV7-9 and TRBJ2-5, is as follows: DTGVSQNPRHKITKRGQNVTFRCDPISEHNRLYWYRQTLGQGPEFLTYFQNEAQLEKSRLLSDRFSAERPKGSFSTLEIQRTEQGDSAMYLCASSLSFRTGGQYFGPGTRLLVL.

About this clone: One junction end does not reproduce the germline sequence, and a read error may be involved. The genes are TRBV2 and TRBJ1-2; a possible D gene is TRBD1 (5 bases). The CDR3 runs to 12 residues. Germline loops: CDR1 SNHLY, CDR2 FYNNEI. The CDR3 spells CASREDSYGYTF. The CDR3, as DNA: TGTGCCAGCAGAGAAGACAGCTATGGCTACACCTTC. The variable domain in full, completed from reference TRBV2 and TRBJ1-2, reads EPEVTQTPSHQVTQMGQEVILRCVPISNHLYFYWYRQILGQKVEFLVSFYNNEISEKSEIFDDQFSVERPDGSNFTLKIRSTKLEDSAMYFCASREDSYGYTFGSGTRLTVV.

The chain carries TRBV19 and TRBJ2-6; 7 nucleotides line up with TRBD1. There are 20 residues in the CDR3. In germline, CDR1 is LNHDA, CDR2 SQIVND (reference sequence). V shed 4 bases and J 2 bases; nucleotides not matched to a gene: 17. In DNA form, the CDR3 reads TGTGCCAGTAGTACCCACTTTCTGTTGACAGGGACAACTGGGGCCAACGTCCTGACTTTC. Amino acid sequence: CASSTHFLLTGTTGANVLTF.

CDR3 protein: CASCFYSDQPQHF. For the CDR3, the DNA is TGTGCCAGCTGTTTTTACTCTGATCAGCCCCAGCATTTT. V and J are TRBV2 and TRBJ1-5; no reliable D call. Germline loops: CDR1 SNHLY, CDR2 FYNNEI. V lost 8 bases to trimming and J lost 5 bases, with 13 bases between them. The CDR3 is made up of 13 amino acids.

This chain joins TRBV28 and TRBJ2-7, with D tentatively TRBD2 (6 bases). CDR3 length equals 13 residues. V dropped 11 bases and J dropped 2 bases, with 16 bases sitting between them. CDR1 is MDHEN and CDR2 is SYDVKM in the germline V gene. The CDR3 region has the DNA TGTGCCGTGCGGGGTAAAGGGACCTACGAGCAGTACTTC. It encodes CAVRGKGTYEQYF. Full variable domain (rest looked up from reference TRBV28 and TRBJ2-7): DVKVTQSSRYLVKRTGEKVFLECVQDMDHENMFWYRQDPGLGLRLIYFSYDVKMKEKGDIPEGYSVSREKKERFSLILESASTNQTSMYLCAVRGKGTYEQYFGPGTRLTVT.

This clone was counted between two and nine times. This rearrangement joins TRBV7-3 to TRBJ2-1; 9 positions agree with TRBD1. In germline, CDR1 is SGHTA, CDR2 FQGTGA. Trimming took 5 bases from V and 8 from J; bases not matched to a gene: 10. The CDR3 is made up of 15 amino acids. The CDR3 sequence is CASSVLRTGVDEQFF. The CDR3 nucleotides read TGTGCCAGCAGCGTTCTCCGGACAGGGGTGGATGAGCAGTTCTTC.

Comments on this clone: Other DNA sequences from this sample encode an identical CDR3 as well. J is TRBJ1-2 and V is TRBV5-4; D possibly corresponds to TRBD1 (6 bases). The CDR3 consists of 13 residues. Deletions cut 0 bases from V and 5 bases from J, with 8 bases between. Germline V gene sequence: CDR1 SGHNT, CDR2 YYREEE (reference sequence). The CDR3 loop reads CASSLEQGYGYTF. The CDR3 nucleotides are TGTGCCAGCAGCTTGGAGCAGGGGTATGGCTACACCTTC.

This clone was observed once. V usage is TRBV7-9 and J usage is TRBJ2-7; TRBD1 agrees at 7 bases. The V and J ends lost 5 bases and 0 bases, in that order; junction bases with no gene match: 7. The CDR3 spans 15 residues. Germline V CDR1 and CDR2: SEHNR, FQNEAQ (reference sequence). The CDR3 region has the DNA TGTGCCAGCAGCCTCGGGACAGCAAACTCCTACGAGCAGTACTTC. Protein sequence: CASSLGTANSYEQYF.